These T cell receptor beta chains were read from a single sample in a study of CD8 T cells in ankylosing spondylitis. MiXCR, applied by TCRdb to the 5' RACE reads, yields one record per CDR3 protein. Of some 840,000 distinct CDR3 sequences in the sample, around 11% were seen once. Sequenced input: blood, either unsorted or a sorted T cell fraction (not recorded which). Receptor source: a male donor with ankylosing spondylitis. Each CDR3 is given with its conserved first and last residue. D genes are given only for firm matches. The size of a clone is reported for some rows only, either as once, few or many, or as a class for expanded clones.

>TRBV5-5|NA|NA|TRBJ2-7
CASNPGSSYEQYF
TGTGCCAGCAACCCGGGAAGCTCCTACGAGCAGTACTTC
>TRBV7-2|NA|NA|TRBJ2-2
CASVIVTGTGELFF
TGTGCCAGCGTTATAGTAACAGGCACCGGGGAGCTGTTTTTT
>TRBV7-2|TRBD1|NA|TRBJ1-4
CASSPMTGEYEKLFF
TGTGCCAGCAGCCCCATGACAGGGGAATATGAAAAACTGTTTTTT
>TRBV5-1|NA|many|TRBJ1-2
CASSLDVRAEKGYTF
TGCGCCAGCAGCTTGGATGTCAGGGCGGAGAAAGGCTACACCTTC
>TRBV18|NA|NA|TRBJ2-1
CASSFTSSSYNEQFF
TGTGCCAGCTCATTCACAAGCAGCTCGTACAATGAGCAGTTCTTC
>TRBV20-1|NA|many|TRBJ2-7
CSASGLGYEQYF
TGCAGTGCTAGCGGTTTGGGCTACGAGCAGTACTTC
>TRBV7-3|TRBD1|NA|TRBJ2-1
CASSRPGQGRGREQFF
TGTGCCAGCAGCCGGCCAGGACAGGGGAGGGGTAGGGAGCAGTTCTTC
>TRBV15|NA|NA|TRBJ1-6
CATSRVPGAILHF
TGTGCCACCAGCAGAGTCCCGGGAGCCATACTCCACTTT
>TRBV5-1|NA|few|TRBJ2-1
CASRAGSNEQFF
TGCGCCAGCAGGGCGGGAAGCAATGAGCAGTTCTTC
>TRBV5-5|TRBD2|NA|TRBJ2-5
CASSRGTSRIETQYF
TGTGCCAGCAGCCGTGGGACTAGCCGGATTGAGACCCAGTACTTC
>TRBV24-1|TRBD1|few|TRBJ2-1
CATSEPGTGVFNEQFF
TGTGCCACCAGTGAACCCGGGACAGGGGTATTCAATGAGCAGTTCTTC
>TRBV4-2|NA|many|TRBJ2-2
CASNPEVRGLTGELFF
TGTGCCAGCAACCCGGAAGTGCGGGGCCTTACCGGGGAGCTGTTTTTT
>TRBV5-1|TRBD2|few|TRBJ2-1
CASSLLAGVAYNEQFF
TGCGCCAGCAGCCTTCTAGCGGGAGTCGCCTACAATGAGCAGTTCTTC
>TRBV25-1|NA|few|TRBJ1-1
CASSDGHTEAFF
TGTGCCAGCAGTGATGGTCACACTGAAGCTTTCTTT
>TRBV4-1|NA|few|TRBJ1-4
CASSSLGGANEKLFF
TGCGCCAGCAGCTCTCTGGGGGGTGCTAATGAAAAACTGTTTTTT
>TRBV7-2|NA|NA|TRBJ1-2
CASSPGPFSGYTF
TGTGCCAGCAGCCCCGGACCTTTTAGTGGCTACACCTTC
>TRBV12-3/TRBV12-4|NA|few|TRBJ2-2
CASSFRRAGTGELFF
TGTGCCAGCAGCTTTAGACGGGCGGGCACCGGGGAGCTGTTTTTT
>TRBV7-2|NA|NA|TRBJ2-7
CASSGGTFYEQYF
TGTGCCAGCAGCGGAGGGACTTTCTACGAGCAGTACTTC
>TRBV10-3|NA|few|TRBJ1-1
CAIKTGPENTEAFF
TGTGCCATCAAAACCGGGCCCGAGAACACTGAAGCTTTCTTT
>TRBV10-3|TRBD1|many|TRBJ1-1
CAALRDRDTEAFF
TGTGCCGCACTCAGGGACAGGGACACTGAAGCTTTCTTT
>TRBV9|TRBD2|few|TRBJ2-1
CASSVVGASGEYNEQFF
TGTGCCAGCAGCGTAGTAGGGGCTAGCGGGGAATACAATGAGCAGTTCTTC
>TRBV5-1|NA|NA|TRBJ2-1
CASSLAGASLYNEQFF
TGCGCCAGCAGCTTGGCCGGGGCTTCCCTATACAATGAGCAGTTCTTC
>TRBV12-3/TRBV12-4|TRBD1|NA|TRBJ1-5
CATARGGAGQPQHF
TGTGCCACCGCCAGGGGGGGGGCTGGGCAGCCCCAGCATTTT
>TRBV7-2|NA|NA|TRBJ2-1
CASSLRALEPYNEQFF
TGTGCCAGCAGCTTACGGGCACTAGAACCCTACAATGAGCAGTTCTTC
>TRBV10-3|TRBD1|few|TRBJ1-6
CATHGQGNSPLHF
TGTGCCACTCACGGACAGGGGAATTCACCCCTCCACTTT
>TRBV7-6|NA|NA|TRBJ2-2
CASSHEAPGRNTGELFF
TGTGCCAGCAGCCACGAGGCGCCAGGGAGGAACACCGGGGAGCTGTTTTTT
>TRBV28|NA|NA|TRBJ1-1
CASSPGVGARTEAFF
TGTGCCAGCAGTCCGGGAGTGGGGGCGCGCACTGAAGCTTTCTTT
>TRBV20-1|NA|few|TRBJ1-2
CSARRGSGYTF
TGCAGTGCTAGACGGGGGAGTGGCTACACCTTC